This T cell receptor beta chain derives from a study of T cell repertoires in cytomegalovirus infection. About the study: Public TCR beta signatures were indicative of both CMV infection and a matching HLA type. Notes on the study in general: Totalled public TCR beta family frequency picked out people who carried CMV plus the relevant HLA. The ex vivo response was dominated by HLA-C-restricted CMV-specific TCR beta clonotypes.

MiXCR, run by TCRdb on the reads, gives a single entry per CDR3 protein. The sample lists around 530,000 distinct CDR3 sequences; more than 15% were seen once. The sample holds many counts of this clonotype. Its antigen is unknown. This TCR was recovered from a human donor in good health (CMV status not recorded). Some clones in this sample may be carry-over from other donors' samples. The sequenced sample consisted of CD8+ T cells from PBMCs.

The CDR3 loop is CASSRLDWGGNEQFF. The CDR3 DNA reads TGTGCCAGCAGCAGACTAGATTGGGGGGGCAATGAGCAGTTCTTC. The rearrangement links TRBV7-2 to TRBJ2-1; TRBD2 matches at 7 bases. Per germline, CDR1 SGHTA and CDR2 FQGNSA. V shed 5 bases, J shed 6 bases, and the junction held 10 bases outside the gene matches. The CDR3 consists of 15 residues.